This passage covers 27 T cell receptor beta chains from one sample sequenced in a study of blood T cell repertoires in COVID-19. Some clones are missing from TCRdb's copy, which holds only in-frame ones; the method was immunoSEQ multiplex PCR. The repertoire holds more than 85,000 clones, 70% to 85% seen once, with 7.5% to 10% in the top ten. The sequencing input was peripheral blood. The receptors here all came from a man between 60 and 70 years old with active or convalescent COVID-19.

This sequence joins TRBV5-1 and TRBJ1-2; D uncertain. Looked up from germline, CDR1 is SGHRS and CDR2 is YFSETQ. Trimming took off 4 bases at V and 5 bases at J, with 15 bases between the two ends. There are 14 residues in the CDR3. The DNA for the CDR3 is TGCGCCAGCAGCCCTGGCGGAACGGCTTATGGCTACACCTTC. Amino acids: CASSPGGTAYGYTF.

The V gene is TRBV7-2, the J gene TRBJ2-7, with 11 bases fitting TRBD1. The CDR3 length is 16 residues. Germline trimming cut 0 bases from V and 1 base from J; bases unmatched to any gene: 2. Germline V CDR1 and CDR2: SGHTA, FQGNSA. The CDR3 DNA reads as TGTGCCAGCAGCTTAGCGGACAGGGGGCTATCCTACGAGCAGTACTTC. Translation gives CASSLADRGLSYEQYF.

The V gene is TRBV28, the J gene TRBJ2-2; 10 bases agree with TRBD2. CDR1 MDHEN and CDR2 SYDVKM come from the germline V gene. The CDR3 extends over 15 amino acids. V lost 3 bases, J lost 8 bases, and 6 bases stayed unmatched. This CDR3 reads CASSFQGLASGELFF. The CDR3 bases are TGTGCCAGCAGTTTCCAGGGACTAGCGTCTGGGGAGCTGTTTTTT.

This chain links TRBV5-6 with TRBJ2-7; D is possibly TRBD1 (6 bases). The CDR3 loop spans 15 amino acids. CDR1 and CDR2 (germline): SGHDT, YYEEEE. V lost 2 bases and J 2 bases, leaving 14 bases between the germline ends. The CDR3 nucleotides are TGTGCCAGCAGCTTTTTAACCAACAGGGCCTACGAGCAGTACGTC. Translated, it gives CASSFLTNRAYEQYV.

The J gene is TRBJ1-2, the V gene TRBV24-1; D not resolved. The CDR3 is 13 residues long. Trimming pared 3 bases from V and 2 bases from J, leaving 6 bases between. Germline CDR1 KGHDR, CDR2 SFDVKD. CDR3 sequence reads: CATSDQQNYGYTF. CDR3 nucleotide sequence: TGTGCCACCAGTGATCAACAGAACTATGGCTACACCTTC.

V gene TRBV7-2 combines with J gene TRBJ2-5; 12 positions agree with TRBD1. Losses at the gene ends were 4 bases for V and 2 bases for J; bases not matched to a gene: 5. The CDR3 contains 16 residues. Germline V gene lookup returns CDR1 SGHTA and CDR2 FQGNSA. The DNA for the CDR3 is TGTGCCAGCAGCTCCCGGGACAGGGGGCTTCAAGAGACCCAGTACTTC. Translation: CASSSRDRGLQETQYF.

In nucleotides, the CDR3 is TGTGCCAGCTCACCCCAACTAGCGGGAGGATCAGATACGCAGTATTTT. Residues: CASSPQLAGGSDTQYF. This rearrangement joins TRBV18 to TRBJ2-3, with 12 nucleotides matching TRBD2. V was pared by 3 bases and J by 4 bases, with 5 bases of the junction left unmatched. The CDR3 spans 16 residues. Germline assignment: CDR1 KGHSH and CDR2 LQKENI.

The chain couples TRBV28 to TRBJ2-1, with 7 bases identical to TRBD1. Losses at the gene ends were 5 bases for V and 1 base for J; bases not matched to a gene: 5. CDR1 and CDR2 from the germline V gene are MDHEN and SYDVKM. The CDR3 spans 15 residues. CDR3 coding DNA: TGTGCCAGCAGTCCCGCAGGGGGATCCTACAATGAGCAGTTCTTC. Translated, it gives CASSPAGGSYNEQFF.

This chain joins TRBV2 and TRBJ2-6; 10 bases align to TRBD1. CDR3 length: 16 residues. CDR1 and CDR2 (germline): SNHLY, FYNNEI. The V segment lost 4 bases and the J segment 4 bases; nucleotides outside the gene matches: 4. This CDR3 is CASSGQGAGGANVLTF. DNA for the CDR3: TGTGCCAGCAGTGGACAGGGGGCGGGAGGGGCCAACGTCCTGACTTTC.

V usage is TRBV28 and J usage is TRBJ2-7, with D perhaps TRBD1 (6 bases). This CDR3 region has 13 residues. The germline V and J ends were trimmed by 2 bases and 6 bases, with 11 bases remaining between them. Germline V gives CDR1 MDHEN, CDR2 SYDVKM. CDR3 region: CASSLGGGFEQYV. CDR3 DNA: TGTGCCAGCAGTTTAGGGGGCGGGTTCGAGCAGTACGTC.

In its sample, this clone was seen a few times. The chain employs TRBV9 and TRBJ2-1; D is possibly TRBD2 (5 bases). The CDR3 covers 16 residues. Trimming pared 3 bases from V and 0 bases from J, leaving 13 bases between. Looked up from germline, CDR1 is SGDLS and CDR2 is YYNGEE. For the CDR3, the DNA is TGTGCCAGCAGCGCCCGGAGCGGCAGCTCCTACAATGAGCAGTTCTTC. Amino acids: CASSARSGSSYNEQFF.

The rearrangement joins TRBV28 to TRBJ1-1; D unresolved. Germline V CDR1 and CDR2: MDHEN, SYDVKM. There are 13 residues in the CDR3. The germline V and J ends were trimmed by 3 bases and 11 bases, with 16 bases remaining between them. CDR3 bases: TGTGCCAGCAGTTTGTACCAAGTGGTACAGGCTTTCTTT. Its translation: CASSLYQVVQAFF.

Of note for this clone: Sequence at one end of the junction differs from germline and may be a read error. The V and J genes are TRBV4-1 and TRBJ1-2, with D uncertain. Germline V CDR1 and CDR2: MGHRA, YSYEKL. The CDR3 has 16 residues. The CDR3 nucleotides are TGCGCCAGCAGTCAAGGTACAGCCAAAAATTCCTATGGCTACACCTTC. Translating gives CASSQGTAKNSYGYTF.

This rearrangement joins TRBV7-2 to TRBJ2-5; D possibly corresponds to TRBD2 (6 bases). Germline V lookup: CDR1 SGHTA, CDR2 FQGNSA. The CDR3 length is 15 residues. Trimming pared 6 bases from V and 2 bases from J, leaving 16 bases between. CDR3 region: CASSYLGGTQETQYF. Written as DNA, the CDR3 is TGTGCCAGCAGTTATTTAGGAGGGACTCAAGAGACCCAGTACTTC.

The V call is TRBV2, the J call TRBJ2-3; 7 bases align to TRBD2. The CDR3 runs 16 residues. J was trimmed by 2 bases and V by 2 bases; bases with no gene match: 7. The germline V gene has CDR1 SNHLY and CDR2 FYNNEI. This CDR3 is CASSESAGVSTDTQYF. The CDR3 coding sequence is TGTGCCAGCAGTGAATCTGCGGGAGTGTCCACAGATACGCAGTATTTT.

The rearrangement links TRBV5-1 to TRBJ2-1; 11 bases agree with TRBD2. The junction had 8 bases not matched to a gene; V was cut back by 1 base and J by 5 bases. This CDR3 region has 17 residues. Germline V gene lookup returns CDR1 SGHRS and CDR2 YFSETQ. The CDR3 here is CASSLTTGLADHNEQFF. The CDR3, as DNA: TGCGCCAGCAGCTTGACAACGGGACTAGCGGACCACAATGAGCAGTTCTTC.

This chain links TRBV4-1 with TRBJ2-1; TRBD2 matches at 11 bases. The ends lost 0 bases at V and 1 base at J; junction bases unmatched: 8. The V gene's germline CDR1 is MGHRA and CDR2 YSYEKL. The CDR3 sequence is 19 residues long. DNA of the CDR3: TGCGCCAGCAGCCAAGATGCACTAGCGGGAGCAGGTTCCTACAATGAGCAGTTCTTC. This codes for CASSQDALAGAGSYNEQFF.

This clone came up once. The rearrangement joins TRBV5-1 to TRBJ2-2; 7 bases fit TRBD2. Trimming took 4 bases from V and 4 from J; bases not matched to a gene: 10. This CDR3 has 16 amino acids. Germline CDR1 is SGHRS and CDR2 is YFSETQ. CDR3 nucleotide sequence: TGCGCCAGCAGCAGGGAGGGACGGGGGAGCACCGGGGAGCTGTTTTTT. Its protein is CASSREGRGSTGELFF.

V is TRBV5-1 and J is TRBJ2-2; 13 positions agree with TRBD2. Germline assignment: CDR1 SGHRS and CDR2 YFSETQ. This CDR3 region has 20 residues. V dropped 4 bases and J dropped 1; count of bases not matched to a gene: 13. In DNA form, the CDR3 reads TGCGCCAGCAGCCGTGCACCGGGACTAGCGGGAAGTGTGAACACCGGGGAGCTGTTTTTT. Translated: CASSRAPGLAGSVNTGELFF.

This chain uses TRBV11-3 with TRBJ2-7, with D perhaps matching TRBD2 (5 bases). The CDR3 covers 13 residues. Trimming pared 4 bases from V and 5 bases from J, leaving 12 bases between. Germline values: CDR1 SGHNT, CDR2 YENEEA. Here the CDR3 reads CASSSGRRNEQYF. The CDR3 coding sequence is TGTGCCAGCAGCTCTGGCAGGAGGAACGAGCAGTACTTC.

The V call is TRBV28, the J call TRBJ1-1, with a weak D call TRBD1 (6 bases). Germline CDR1 MDHEN, CDR2 SYDVKM. V lost 2 bases and J lost 9, with 10 bases in between. CDR3 length equals 12 residues. The CDR3: CASSLQGIKAFF. The CDR3 nucleotides are TGTGCCAGCAGTTTACAGGGGATTAAAGCTTTCTTT.

A single count supports this clone. The gene calls are TRBV5-5 and TRBJ1-4, with TRBD1 as a possible D gene (6 bases). CDR1 is SGHKS, CDR2 YYEKEE, per germline (reference sequence). CDR3 length: 16 amino acids. V lost 0 bases to trimming and J lost 6 bases, with 15 bases between them. The CDR3 spells CASSLASGQSYEKLFF. As DNA, the CDR3 is TGTGCCAGCAGCTTGGCTTCGGGACAATCGTATGAAAAACTGTTTTTT.

The V call is TRBV9, the J call TRBJ2-1; the D gene is possibly TRBD2 (5 bases). The CDR3 sequence is 15 residues long. CDR1 SGDLS and CDR2 YYNGEE come from the germline V gene. Trimming removed 3 bases at V and 4 bases at J, with 14 bases between. The CDR3 region is CASSAPPAGYNEQFF. The CDR3 region has the DNA TGTGCCAGCAGCGCCCCCCCTGCGGGTTACAATGAGCAGTTCTTC.

This chain connects TRBV27 to TRBJ2-7; unclear D gene. Germline V lookup: CDR1 MNHEY, CDR2 SMNVEV (reference sequence). This CDR3 has 14 residues. Trimming stripped 6 bases from V and 0 bases from J, with 12 bases between. The DNA for the CDR3 is TGTGCCAGCAGCCGGAGTACCTCCTCCTACGAGCAGTACTTC. Its translation: CASSRSTSSYEQYF.

The rearrangement joins TRBV19 to TRBJ1-1; D gene uncertain. This CDR3 region has 13 residues. Germline V gives CDR1 LNHDA, CDR2 SQIVND (reference sequence). V gave up 4 bases and J gave up 4 bases, with 10 bases separating them. CDR3 in amino acids: CASSTAYRTEAFF. In DNA, the CDR3 is TGTGCCAGTAGTACCGCCTACCGCACTGAAGCTTTCTTT.

V and J are TRBV3-1 (or the pseudogene TRBV3-2) and TRBJ2-2, with TRBD2 matching 7 bases. This CDR3 is 22 amino acids long. The V gene end was trimmed by 4 bases and the J gene end by 3 bases; junction bases not matched to a gene: 26. Germline V gene sequence: CDR1 LGHDT, CDR2 YNNKEL (reference sequence). DNA for the CDR3: TGTGCCAGCAGCCCTATATCCCTACGTTCTAGCGGAGACGATAGACACACCGGGGAGCTGTTTTTT. It is translated as CASSPISLRSSGDDRHTGELFF.

The chain is built from TRBV30 and TRBJ1-4, with 7 bases fitting TRBD1. This CDR3 is built from 16 residues. Trimming removed 1 base from V and 0 bases from J; junction bases left unmatched: 5. From germline, CDR1 is GTSNPN and CDR2 SVGIG (reference sequence). CDR3 DNA: TGTGCCTGGAGTGGACAGGGACCAGCAACTAATGAAAAACTGTTTTTT. Translating gives CAWSGQGPATNEKLFF.